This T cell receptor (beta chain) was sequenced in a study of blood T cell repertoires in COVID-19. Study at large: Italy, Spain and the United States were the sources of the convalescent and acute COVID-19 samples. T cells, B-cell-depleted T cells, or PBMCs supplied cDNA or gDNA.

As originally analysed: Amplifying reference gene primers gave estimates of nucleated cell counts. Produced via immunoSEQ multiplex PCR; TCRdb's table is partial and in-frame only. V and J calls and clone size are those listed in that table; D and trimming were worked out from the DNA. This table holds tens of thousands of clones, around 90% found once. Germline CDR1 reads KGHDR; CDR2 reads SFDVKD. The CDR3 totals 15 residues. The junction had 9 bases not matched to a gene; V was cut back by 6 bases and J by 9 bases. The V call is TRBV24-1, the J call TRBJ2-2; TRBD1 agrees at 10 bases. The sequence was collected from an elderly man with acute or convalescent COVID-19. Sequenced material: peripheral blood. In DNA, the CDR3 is TGTGCCACCAGTCGCCCGGGACAGGGGCACCGGGAGCTGTTTTTT. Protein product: CATSRPGQGHRELFF.